These 7 T cell receptor beta chains share one sample of origin, sequenced in a study of blood T cells in healthy people across ages. Alongside a J-beta primer mix, a sample-barcoded 5' primer served in a second PCR lasting about 6 to 11 cycles. TCRdb analysed the 5' RACE reads with MiXCR anew, one entry per CDR3 protein. The table includes around 800,000 distinct CDR3 sequences, under 45% detected once. The sample comprised blood. The receptors derive from a man aged 60 to 69 in good health.

The rearrangement links TRBV27 to TRBJ2-5; D is perhaps TRBD1 or TRBD2 (5 bases each). Matching the DNA end better, TRBJ2-7 makes the J call doubtful. The CDR3 sequence is 14 residues long. CDR1 is MNHEY and CDR2 is SMNVEV in the germline V gene (reference sequence). The CDR3 loop is CASSQGPGRGEQYF. The CDR3 DNA sequence: TGTGCCAGCAGTCAAGGACCAGGGAGAGGCGAGCAGTACTTC.

Only one count was recorded for this clonotype. The chain carries TRBV12-3 or TRBV12-4 and TRBJ2-1; D unresolved. Trimming shortened V by 4 bases and J by 0 bases, and 16 bases separated the two germline ends. The CDR3 has 17 residues. The CDR3 DNA reads TGTGCCAGCAGTTCCATGTCCAACGCGGTCTCCTACAATGAGCAGTTCTTC. Residues: CASSSMSNAVSYNEQFF.

In this sample, this clonotype turned up a few times. The rearrangement joins TRBV6-2 or TRBV6-3 to TRBJ2-1; D call uncertain. V was pared by 7 bases and J by 0 bases, with 22 bases between. CDR3 size: 18 residues. CDR1 and CDR2 from the germline V gene are MNHEY and SVGEGT. CDR3 protein: CASTHKLDIRSSYNEQFF. Written as DNA, the CDR3 is TGTGCCAGCACTCACAAACTCGATATAAGGAGCTCCTACAATGAGCAGTTCTTC.

The chain uses TRBV7-2 and TRBJ2-5; 7 bases are a match to TRBD1. TRBJ2-1 matches the DNA end more closely, so the J call is doubtful. Per the germline V gene, CDR1 is SGHTA and CDR2 is FQGNSA. This CDR3 is 13 amino acids long. CDR3 sequence reads: CASSGRGQETQFF. The DNA for the CDR3 is TGTGCCAGCAGCGGTAGGGGGCAAGAGACCCAGTTCTTC.

In this sample, this clonotype turned up once. The chain has TRBV11-2 and TRBJ2-7; 10 positions match TRBD1. The CDR3 has 19 amino acids. Germline CDR1 is SGHAT and CDR2 is FQNNGV. V was pared by 1 base and J by 7 bases, with 19 bases of the junction left unmatched. Here the CDR3 DNA reads TGTGCCAGCAGCTTAGGGGCGGGGACTGACAGGGGGCGAAACAATGAGCAGTACTTC. This translates into CASSLGAGTDRGRNNEQYF.

The chain recombines TRBV7-2 with TRBJ1-2, with no clear D. Germline assignment: CDR1 SGHTA and CDR2 FQGNSA. This CDR3 is 15 amino acids long. Between the trimmed V and J ends, which lost 1 base and 6 bases, there was a span of 15 bases. The CDR3 bases are TGTACCAGCAGCTTAGATGTGGGCACGGTGCATGGCTACACCTTC. This gives the protein CTSSLDVGTVHGYTF.

The chain is built from TRBV7-9 and TRBJ2-7, with TRBD1 matching 10 bases. CDR1 is SEHNR, CDR2 FQNEAQ, per germline (reference sequence). V gave up 5 bases and J gave up 6 bases; unmatched junction bases: 10. This CDR3 is built from 15 residues. The CDR3 loop reads CASSPRDRGFREQYF. The DNA of the CDR3 is TGTGCCAGCAGCCCCCGGGACAGGGGTTTCCGCGAGCAGTACTTC.